The source of this TCR beta chain is a study of post-analysis software for immune sequencing data. General study results and limits: Roughly 5 TRBV segments were significantly more frequent in patients than in controls. TRBV5-6, TRBV5-1 and TRBV20-1 were among these segments.

The CDR3 length is 12 residues. The germline V gene encodes CDR1 SQVTM and CDR2 ANQGSEA. Trimming left V 3 bases short and J 4 bases short, with 9 bases between. Unique molecular identifiers had been added to the TCR beta cDNA libraries. In TCRdb, the PCR reads were re-called with MiXCR into one record per CDR3 protein. The table shows about 430,000 distinct CDR3 sequences, with approximately 42% occurring only once. As to this clonotype: Its antigen remains unknown.

Input material: blood. The rearrangement uses TRBV29-1 and TRBJ1-2, with D uncertain. The TCR sequence derives from a girl aged 2 to 10 with multiple sclerosis. The CDR3 bases are TGCAGCGTTGATCAGAAAACCTATGGCTACACCTTC. It codes for CSVDQKTYGYTF.